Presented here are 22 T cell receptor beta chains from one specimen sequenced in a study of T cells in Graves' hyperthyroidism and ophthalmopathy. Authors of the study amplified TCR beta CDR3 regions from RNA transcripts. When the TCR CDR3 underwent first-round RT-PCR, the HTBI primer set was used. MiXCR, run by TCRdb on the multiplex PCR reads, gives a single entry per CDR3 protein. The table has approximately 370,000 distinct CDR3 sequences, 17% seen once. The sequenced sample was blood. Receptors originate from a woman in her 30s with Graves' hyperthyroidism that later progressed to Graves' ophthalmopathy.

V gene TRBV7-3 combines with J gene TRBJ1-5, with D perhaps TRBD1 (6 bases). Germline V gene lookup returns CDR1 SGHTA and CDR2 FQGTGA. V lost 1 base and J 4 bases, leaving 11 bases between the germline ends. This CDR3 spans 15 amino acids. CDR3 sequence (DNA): TGTGCCAGCAGCTTAAATGGAGGGACAAATCAGCCCCAGCATTTT. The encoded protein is CASSLNGGTNQPQHF. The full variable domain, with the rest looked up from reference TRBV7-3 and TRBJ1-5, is GAGVSQTPSNKVTEKGKYVELRCDPISGHTALYWYRQSLGQGPEFLIYFQGTGAADDSGLPNDRFFAVRPEGSVSTLKIQRTERGDSAVYLCASSLNGGTNQPQHFGDGTRLSIL.

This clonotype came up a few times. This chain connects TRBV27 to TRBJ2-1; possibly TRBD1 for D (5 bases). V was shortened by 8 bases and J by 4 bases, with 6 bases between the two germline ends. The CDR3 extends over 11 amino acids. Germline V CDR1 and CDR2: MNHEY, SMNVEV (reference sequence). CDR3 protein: CASGQYNEQFF. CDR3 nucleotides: TGTGCCAGCGGACAATACAATGAGCAGTTCTTC.

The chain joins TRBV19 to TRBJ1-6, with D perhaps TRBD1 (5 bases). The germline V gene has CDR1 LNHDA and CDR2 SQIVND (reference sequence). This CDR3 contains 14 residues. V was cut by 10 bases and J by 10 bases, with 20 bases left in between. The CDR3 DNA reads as TGTGCCATCAACCGGGACCTATCGGACTCACCCCTCCACTTT. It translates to CAINRDLSDSPLHF.

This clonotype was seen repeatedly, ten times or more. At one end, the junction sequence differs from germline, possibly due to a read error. CDR3 protein: CASTLAAGSAGNTIYF. The CDR3 coding sequence is TGTGCCAGCACCTTGGCCGCTGGATCTGCTGGAAACACCATATATTTT. The chain joins TRBV5-5 to TRBJ1-3, with D hard to call. CDR1 and CDR2 (germline): SGHKS, YYEKEE (reference sequence). The CDR3 covers 16 residues.

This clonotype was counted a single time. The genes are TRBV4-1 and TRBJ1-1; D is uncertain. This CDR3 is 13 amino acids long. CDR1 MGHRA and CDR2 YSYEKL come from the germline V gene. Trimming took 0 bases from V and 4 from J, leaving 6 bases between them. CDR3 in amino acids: CASSQDWGTEAFF. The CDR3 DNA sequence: TGCGCCAGCAGCCAAGACTGGGGCACTGAAGCTTTCTTT.

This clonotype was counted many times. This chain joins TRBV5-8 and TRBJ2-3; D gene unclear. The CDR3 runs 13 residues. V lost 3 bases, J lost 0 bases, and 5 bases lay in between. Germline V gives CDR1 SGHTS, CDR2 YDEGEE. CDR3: CASSYDSTDTQYF. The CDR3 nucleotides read TGTGCCAGCAGCTACGATAGCACAGATACGCAGTATTTT.

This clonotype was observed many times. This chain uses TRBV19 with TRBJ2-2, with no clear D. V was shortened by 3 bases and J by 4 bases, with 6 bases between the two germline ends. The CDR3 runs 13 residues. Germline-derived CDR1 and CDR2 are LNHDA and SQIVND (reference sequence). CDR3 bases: TGTGCCAGTAGTATGTATCTCACCGGGGAGCTGTTTTTT. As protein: CASSMYLTGELFF.

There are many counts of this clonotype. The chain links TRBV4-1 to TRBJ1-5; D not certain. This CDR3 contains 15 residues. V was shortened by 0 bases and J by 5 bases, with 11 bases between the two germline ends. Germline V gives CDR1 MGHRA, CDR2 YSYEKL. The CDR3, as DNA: TGCGCCAGCAGCCAAGATTTAGTAGGTTATCAGCCCCAGCATTTT. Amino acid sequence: CASSQDLVGYQPQHF.

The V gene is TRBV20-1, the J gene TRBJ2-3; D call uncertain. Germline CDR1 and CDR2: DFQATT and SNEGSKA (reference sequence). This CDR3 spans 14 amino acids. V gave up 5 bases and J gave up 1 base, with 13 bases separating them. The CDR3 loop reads CSAGPALGTDTQYF. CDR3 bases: TGCAGTGCTGGACCAGCGTTGGGCACAGATACGCAGTATTTT.

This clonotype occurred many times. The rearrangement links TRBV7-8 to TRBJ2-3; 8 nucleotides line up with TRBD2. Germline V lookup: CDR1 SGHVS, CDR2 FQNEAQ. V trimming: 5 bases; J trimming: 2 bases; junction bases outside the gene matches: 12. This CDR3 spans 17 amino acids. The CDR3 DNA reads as TGTGCCAGCAGCCCCTCCCGGAGCGGGGGACTCACAGATACGCAGTATTTT. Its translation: CASSPSRSGGLTDTQYF.

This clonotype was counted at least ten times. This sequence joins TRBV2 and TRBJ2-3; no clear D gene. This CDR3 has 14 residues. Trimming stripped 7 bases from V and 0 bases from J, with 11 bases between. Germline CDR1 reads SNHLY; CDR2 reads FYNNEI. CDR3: CASKATISTDTQYF. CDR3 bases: TGTGCCAGCAAGGCAACGATTAGCACAGATACGCAGTATTTT.

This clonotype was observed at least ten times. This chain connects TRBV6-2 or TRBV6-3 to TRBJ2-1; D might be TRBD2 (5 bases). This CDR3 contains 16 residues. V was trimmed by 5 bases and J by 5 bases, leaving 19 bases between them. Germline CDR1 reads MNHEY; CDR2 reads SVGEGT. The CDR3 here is CASSGRGWRGHNEQFF. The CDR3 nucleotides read TGTGCCAGCAGTGGAAGAGGCTGGAGAGGGCACAATGAGCAGTTCTTC.

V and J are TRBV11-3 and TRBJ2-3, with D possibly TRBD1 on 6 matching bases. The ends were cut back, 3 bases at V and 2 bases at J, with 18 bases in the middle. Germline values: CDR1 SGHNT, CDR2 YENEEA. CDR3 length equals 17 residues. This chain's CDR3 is CASSFRDKESLTDTQYF. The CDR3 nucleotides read TGTGCCAGCAGCTTCCGGGACAAGGAATCCCTCACAGATACGCAGTATTTT.

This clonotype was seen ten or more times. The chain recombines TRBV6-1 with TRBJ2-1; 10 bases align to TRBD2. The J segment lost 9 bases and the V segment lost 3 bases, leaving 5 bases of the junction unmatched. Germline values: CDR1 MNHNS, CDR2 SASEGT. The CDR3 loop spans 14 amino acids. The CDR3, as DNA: TGTGCCAGCAGTGAGCTAGCGGGAGTTGGTGAGCAGTTCTTC. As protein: CASSELAGVGEQFF.

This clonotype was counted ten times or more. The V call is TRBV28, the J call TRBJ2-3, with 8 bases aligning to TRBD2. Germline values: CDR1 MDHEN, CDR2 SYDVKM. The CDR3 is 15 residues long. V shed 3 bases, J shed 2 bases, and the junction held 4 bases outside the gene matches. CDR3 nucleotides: TGTGCCAGCAGTTTCGCTAGCGGGCACACAGATACGCAGTATTTT. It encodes CASSFASGHTDTQYF.

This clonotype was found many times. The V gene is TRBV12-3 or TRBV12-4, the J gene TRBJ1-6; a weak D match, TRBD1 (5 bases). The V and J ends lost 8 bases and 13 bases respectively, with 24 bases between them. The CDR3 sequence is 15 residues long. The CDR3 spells CASCDGASFRSPLHF. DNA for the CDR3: TGTGCCAGCTGCGACGGGGCTTCCTTTAGGTCTCCCCTCCACTTT.

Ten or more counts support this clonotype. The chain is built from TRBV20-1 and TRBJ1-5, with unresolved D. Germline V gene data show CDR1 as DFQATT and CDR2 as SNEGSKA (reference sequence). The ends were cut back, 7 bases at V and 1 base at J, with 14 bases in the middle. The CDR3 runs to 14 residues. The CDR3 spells CSVSSDGSNQPQHF. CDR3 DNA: TGCAGTGTTTCCTCGGACGGAAGCAATCAGCCCCAGCATTTT.

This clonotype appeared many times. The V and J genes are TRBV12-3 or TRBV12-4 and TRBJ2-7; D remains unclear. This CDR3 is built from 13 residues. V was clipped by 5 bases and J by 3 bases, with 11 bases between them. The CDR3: CASSLTENYEQYF. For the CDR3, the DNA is TGTGCCAGCAGTCTCACAGAGAACTACGAGCAGTACTTC.

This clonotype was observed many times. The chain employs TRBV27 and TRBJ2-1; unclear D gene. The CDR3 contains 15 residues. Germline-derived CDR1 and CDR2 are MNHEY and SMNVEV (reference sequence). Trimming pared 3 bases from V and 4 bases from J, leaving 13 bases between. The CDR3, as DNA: TGTGCCAGCAGTTTGGGTCAGGTGGATTACAATGAGCAGTTCTTC. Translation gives CASSLGQVDYNEQFF.

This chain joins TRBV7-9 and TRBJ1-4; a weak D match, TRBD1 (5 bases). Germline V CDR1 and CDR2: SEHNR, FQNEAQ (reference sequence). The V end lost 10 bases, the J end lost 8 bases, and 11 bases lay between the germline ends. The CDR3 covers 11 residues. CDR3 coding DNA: TGTGCCATCGGAGGGGACGAAAAACTGTTTTTT. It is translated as CAIGGDEKLFF.

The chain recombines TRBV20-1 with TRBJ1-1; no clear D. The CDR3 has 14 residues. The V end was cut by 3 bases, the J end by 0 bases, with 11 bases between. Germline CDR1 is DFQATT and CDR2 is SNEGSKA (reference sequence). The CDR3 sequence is CSARRRIMNTEAFF. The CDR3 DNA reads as TGCAGTGCTAGGCGTCGGATAATGAACACTGAAGCTTTCTTT.

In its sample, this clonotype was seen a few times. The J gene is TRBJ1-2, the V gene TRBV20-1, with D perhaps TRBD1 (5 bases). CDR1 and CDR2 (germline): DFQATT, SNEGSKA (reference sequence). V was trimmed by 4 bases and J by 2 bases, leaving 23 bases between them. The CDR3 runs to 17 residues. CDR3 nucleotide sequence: TGCAGTGCTAAATTTGCTGGTAGGGGATGGATCAACTATGGCTACACCTTC. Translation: CSAKFAGRGWINYGYTF.